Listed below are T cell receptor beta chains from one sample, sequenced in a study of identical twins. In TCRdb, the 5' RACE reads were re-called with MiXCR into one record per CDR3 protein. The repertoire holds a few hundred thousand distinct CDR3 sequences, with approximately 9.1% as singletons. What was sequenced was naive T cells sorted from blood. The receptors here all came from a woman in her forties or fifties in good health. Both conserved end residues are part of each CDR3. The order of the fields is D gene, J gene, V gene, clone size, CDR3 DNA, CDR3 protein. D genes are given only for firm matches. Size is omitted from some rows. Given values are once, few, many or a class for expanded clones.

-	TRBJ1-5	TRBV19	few	TGTGCCAGTAGCACTACGGGGTTAGGCAATCAGCCCCAGCATTTT	CASSTTGLGNQPQHF
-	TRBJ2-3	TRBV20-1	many	TGCAGTGCTAGAGATCTCAACACAGATACGCAGTATTTT	CSARDLNTDTQYF
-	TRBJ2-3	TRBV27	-	TGTGCCAGCAGTTTGGCGACTAGTCGCGTAATGAGAGATACGCAGTGTTTT	CASSLATSRVMRDTQCF
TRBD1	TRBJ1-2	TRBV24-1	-	TGTGCCACCAGTGATACGGGACAGTATGGCTACACCTTC	CATSDTGQYGYTF
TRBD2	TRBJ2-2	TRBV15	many	TGTGCCACCAGCAGAGAGAGGACTAGCGGGAGTTCCGCGTTGCACACCGGGGAGCTGTTTTTT	CATSRERTSGSSALHTGELFF
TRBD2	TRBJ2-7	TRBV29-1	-	TGCAGCGTTACCGACGGACTAGCGATAGGCGAGCAGTACTTC	CSVTDGLAIGEQYF
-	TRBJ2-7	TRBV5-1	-	TGCGCCAGCAGGATCCGGGAGAGCTACGAGCAGTACTTC	CASRIRESYEQYF
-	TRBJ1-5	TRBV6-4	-	TGTGCCAGCAGTGACTTAGCCTCCGGGGTCAGAGGTCAGCCCCAGCATTTT	CASSDLASGVRGQPQHF
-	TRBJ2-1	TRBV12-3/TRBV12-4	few	TGTGCCAGCAGTTTAAGCGTCAACAATGAGCAGTTCTTC	CASSLSVNNEQFF
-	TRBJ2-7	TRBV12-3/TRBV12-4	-	TGTGCCAGCAGTTTATCCTATATCTCCTACGAGCAGTACTTC	CASSLSYISYEQYF
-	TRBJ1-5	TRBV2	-	TGTGCCAGCAGTGCGGACGGCCTCGGACAGCCCCAGCATTTT	CASSADGLGQPQHF
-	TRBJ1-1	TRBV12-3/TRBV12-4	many	TGTGCCAGCAGTACCTCTCGGGGGAACACTGAAGCTTTCTTT	CASSTSRGNTEAFF
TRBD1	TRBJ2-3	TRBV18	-	TGTGCCAGCTCACGAAACAGGGGCTCCACAGATACGCAGTATTTT	CASSRNRGSTDTQYF
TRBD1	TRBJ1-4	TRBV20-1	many	TGCAGTGCTCCCTTGGGACAGGTGGCCCAAGGACTGTTTTTT	CSAPLGQVAQGLFF
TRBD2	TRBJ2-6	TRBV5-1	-	TGCGCCAGCAGCTTGGGACTAGCGGGGGGCTTTGGGGCCAACGTCCTGACTTTC	CASSLGLAGGFGANVLTF
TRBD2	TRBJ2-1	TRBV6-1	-	TGTGCCAGCAGTGACCAACTAGCGGGAGGGCCAGGGAATGAGCAGTTCTTC	CASSDQLAGGPGNEQFF
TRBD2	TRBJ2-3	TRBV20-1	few	TGCAGTGCTAGGGCTAGCGGGAAAGATACGCAGTATTTT	CSARASGKDTQYF
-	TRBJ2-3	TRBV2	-	TGTGCCAGCAGTGAAGATCGGGTGCCCACAGATACGCAGTATTTT	CASSEDRVPTDTQYF
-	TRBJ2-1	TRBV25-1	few	TGTGCCAGCTCCCGGAGGGCGGGGGAGCAGTTCTTC	CASSRRAGEQFF
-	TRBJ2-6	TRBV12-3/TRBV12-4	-	TGTGCCAGCAGTCAGGGTGGTGGGGCCAACGTCCTGACTTTC	CASSQGGGANVLTF
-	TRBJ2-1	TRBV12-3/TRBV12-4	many	TGTGCCAGCAATATAGGGGCCGGTCGGCAGTTCTTC	CASNIGAGRQFF
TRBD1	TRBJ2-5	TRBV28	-	TGTGCCAGCAGCCCGAACACAGGGGGCCGAGAGACCCAGTACTTC	CASSPNTGGRETQYF
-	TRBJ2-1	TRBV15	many	TGTGCCACCAGTACCGCCCGGGACTCCTTACGTAATGAGCAGTTCTTC	CATSTARDSLRNEQFF
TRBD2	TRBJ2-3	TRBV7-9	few	TGTGCCAGCAGCCGCTTCGGACTAGCGGGATACACAGATACGCAGTATTTT	CASSRFGLAGYTDTQYF
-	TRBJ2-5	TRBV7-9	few	TGTGCCAGCAGCTTACTGAGCCTAGCGAGCCAAGAGACCCAGTACTTC	CASSLLSLASQETQYF
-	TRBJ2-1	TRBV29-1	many	TGCAGCGCTGGGAACAATGAGCAGTTCTTC	CSAGNNEQFF
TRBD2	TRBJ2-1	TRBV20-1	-	TGCAGTGCTAGAGAGAAGGTTAGCGGGAACAATGAGCAGTTCTTC	CSAREKVSGNNEQFF
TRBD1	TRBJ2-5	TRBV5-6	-	TGTGCCAGCAGCGGCGGACAGGGACGTTTGGAGACCCAGTACTTC	CASSGGQGRLETQYF
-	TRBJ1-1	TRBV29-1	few	TGCAGTGGTTTGGACACTGAAGCTTTCTTT	CSGLDTEAFF
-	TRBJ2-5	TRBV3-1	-	TGTGCCAGCAGCCAAGATACACGACCCGTGACCCAGTACTTC	CASSQDTRPVTQYF
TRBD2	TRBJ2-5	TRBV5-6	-	TGTGCCAGCAGCTTGGGGGAGGGACTAGCAATCTTC	CASSLGEGLAIF
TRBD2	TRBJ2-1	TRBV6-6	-	TGTGCCAGCAGTTACGGATTGGGACTAGCGGGAGATGAGCAGTTCTTC	CASSYGLGLAGDEQFF
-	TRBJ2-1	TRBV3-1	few	TGTGCCAGCAGCGCTAGAGGGTGGGTCAATGAGCAGTTCTTC	CASSARGWVNEQFF